These 2 T cell receptor beta chains were all obtained from the same sample, sequenced in a study of CD8 T cells in Susac syndrome. It was with random hexamers that 0.5 to 1 ug RNA was reverse transcribed. MiXCR, applied by TCRdb to the immunoSEQ multiplex PCR reads, yields one record per CDR3 protein. Of about 53,000 distinct CDR3 sequences in the sample, roughly 94% are singletons; the top ten hold 0.75%. The sample comprised CD8+ T cells from PBMCs. The receptors derive from a human donor with Susac syndrome.

Here the CDR3 DNA reads TGTGCCAGCAGCCAAGTGGTCCGGACCTACGAGCAGTACTTC. Translating it yields CASSQVVRTYEQYF. This chain uses TRBV3-1 with TRBJ2-7; D remains unclear. CDR1 and CDR2 from the germline V gene are LGHDT and YNNKEL (reference sequence). Trimming cost V 1 base and J 2 bases, with 9 bases left between them. CDR3 size: 14 residues.

In the case of this clonotype: At one end, the junction sequence differs from germline, possibly due to a read error. The rearrangement joins TRBV2 to TRBJ2-5; perhaps TRBD2 as D (7 bases). The CDR3 spans 9 residues. The germline V gene has CDR1 SNHLY and CDR2 FYNNEI. CDR3 loop: CASGGGIDF. DNA of the CDR3: TGTGCCAGCGGCGGGGGCATAGACTTC.